This TCR beta chain was captured in a study of blood T cell repertoires in COVID-19. Participant ages covered roughly 18 to 89 years across about two dozen US areas. Sequenced by immunoSEQ multiplex PCR; TCRdb stores in-frame clones only, minus some. The data contain 130,000 to 150,000 clones, around 83% of them seen just once; the ten biggest clones take up 4.5% to 6%. V lost 0 bases and J 2 bases, leaving 11 bases between the germline ends. The CDR3 has 16 residues. Germline V lookup: CDR1 MNHEY, CDR2 SVGAGI. The clonotype was recovered from a woman aged 45-65 years who had been exposed to COVID-19. The chain employs TRBV6-5 and TRBJ1-5; the D gene is possibly TRBD1 (6 bases). The sequenced material came from PBMCs or T cells enriched from blood (not recorded which). The CDR3 sequence: CASSYSTGFGNQPQHF. The CDR3, as DNA: TGTGCCAGCAGTTACTCAACAGGGTTCGGCAATCAGCCCCAGCATTTT.